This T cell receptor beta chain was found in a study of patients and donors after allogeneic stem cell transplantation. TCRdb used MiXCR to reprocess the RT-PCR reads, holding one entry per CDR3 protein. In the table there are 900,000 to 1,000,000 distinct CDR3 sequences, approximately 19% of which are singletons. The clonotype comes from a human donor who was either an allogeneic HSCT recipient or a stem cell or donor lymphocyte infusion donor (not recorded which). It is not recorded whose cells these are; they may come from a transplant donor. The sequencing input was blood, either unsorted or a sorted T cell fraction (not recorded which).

CDR3 in amino acids: CASNWGVGTEAFF. CDR3 coding DNA: TGTGCCAGTAATTGGGGAGTTGGCACTGAAGCTTTCTTT. The chain is built from TRBV19 and TRBJ1-1; D is unclear. Germline values: CDR1 LNHDA, CDR2 SQIVND (reference sequence). CDR3 length: 13 residues. V dropped 7 bases and J dropped 4 bases, with 13 bases sitting between them.